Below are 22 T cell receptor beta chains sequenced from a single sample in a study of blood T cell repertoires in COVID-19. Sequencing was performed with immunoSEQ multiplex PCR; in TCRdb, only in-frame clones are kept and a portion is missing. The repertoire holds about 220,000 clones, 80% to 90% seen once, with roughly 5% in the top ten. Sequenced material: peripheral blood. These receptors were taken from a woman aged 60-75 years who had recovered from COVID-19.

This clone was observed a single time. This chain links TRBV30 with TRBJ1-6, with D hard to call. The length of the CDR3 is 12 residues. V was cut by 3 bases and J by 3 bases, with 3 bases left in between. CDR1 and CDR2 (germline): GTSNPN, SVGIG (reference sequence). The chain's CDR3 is CAWSYYNSPLHF. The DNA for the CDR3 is TGTGCCTGGAGCTACTATAATTCACCCCTCCACTTT. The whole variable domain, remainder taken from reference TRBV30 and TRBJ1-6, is SQTIHQWPATLVQPVGSPLSLECTVEGTSNPNLYWYRQAAGRGLQLLFYSVGIGQISSEVPQNLSASRPQDRQFILSSKKLLLSDSGFYLCAWSYYNSPLHFGNGTRLTVT.

As DNA, the CDR3 is TGCGCCAGCAGCGCGGACAGCGTTAACACTGAAGCTTTCTTT. Encoded protein: CASSADSVNTEAFF. The rearrangement uses TRBV5-1 and TRBJ1-1; possible D gene TRBD1, 6 bases. Germline V gene sequence: CDR1 SGHRS, CDR2 YFSETQ. CDR3 length: 14 amino acids. Trimming removed 4 bases at V and 2 bases at J, with 12 bases between.

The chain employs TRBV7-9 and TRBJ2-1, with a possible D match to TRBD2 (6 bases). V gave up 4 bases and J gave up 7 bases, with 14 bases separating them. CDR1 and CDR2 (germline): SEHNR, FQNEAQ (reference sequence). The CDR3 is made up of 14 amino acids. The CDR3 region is CASSSLGGRNEQFF. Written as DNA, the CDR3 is TGTGCCAGCAGCTCCCTCGGAGGGCGAAATGAGCAGTTCTTC.

For the CDR3, the DNA is TGTGCCAGCAGTTACCGGGGACAGGGACGCTATGGCTACACCTTC. This gives the protein CASSYRGQGRYGYTF. The genes are TRBV6-2 or TRBV6-3 and TRBJ1-2; 9 positions agree with TRBD1. There are 15 residues in the CDR3. The V segment lost 2 bases and the J segment 4 bases; nucleotides outside the gene matches: 5. Germline V gene lookup returns CDR1 MNHEY and CDR2 SVGEGT.

The CDR3 DNA sequence: TGTGCCAGCAGTAGGGTTCGGGGGGGAGGCTACACCTTC. It specifies CASSRVRGGGYTF. J is TRBJ1-2 and V is TRBV6-6; D is perhaps TRBD1 (5 bases). Germline V gives CDR1 MNHNY, CDR2 SVGAGI (reference sequence). This CDR3 is 13 amino acids long. V gave up 5 bases and J gave up 8 bases, with 15 bases separating them.

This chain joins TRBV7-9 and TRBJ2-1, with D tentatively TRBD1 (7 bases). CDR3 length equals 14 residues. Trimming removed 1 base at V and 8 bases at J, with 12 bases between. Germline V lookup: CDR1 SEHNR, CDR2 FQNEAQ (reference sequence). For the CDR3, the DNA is TGTGCCAGCAGCTTAGAAGGGGGCGGGGATGAGCAGTTCTTC. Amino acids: CASSLEGGGDEQFF.

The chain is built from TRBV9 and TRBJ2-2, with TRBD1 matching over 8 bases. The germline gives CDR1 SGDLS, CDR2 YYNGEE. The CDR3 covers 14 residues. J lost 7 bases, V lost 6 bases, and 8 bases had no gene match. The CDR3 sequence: CASNYQGAFGELFF. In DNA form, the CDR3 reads TGTGCCAGCAATTATCAGGGGGCTTTCGGGGAGCTGTTTTTT.

The DNA of the CDR3 is TGCGCCAGCAGCTATTCCGGGTGGGACATAACCGGGGAGCTGTTTTTT. Protein: CASSYSGWDITGELFF. This chain connects TRBV5-1 to TRBJ2-2; possible D gene TRBD1, 6 bases. V lost 3 bases and J lost 5, with 17 bases in between. The germline V gene encodes CDR1 SGHRS and CDR2 YFSETQ. This CDR3 has 16 residues.

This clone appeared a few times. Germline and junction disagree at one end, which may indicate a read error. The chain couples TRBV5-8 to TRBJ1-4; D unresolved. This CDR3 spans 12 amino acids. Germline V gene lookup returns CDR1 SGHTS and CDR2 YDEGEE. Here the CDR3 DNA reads TGTGCCAGCAGTTTGGACGGGGAAAAACTGTTTTTT. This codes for CASSLDGEKLFF.

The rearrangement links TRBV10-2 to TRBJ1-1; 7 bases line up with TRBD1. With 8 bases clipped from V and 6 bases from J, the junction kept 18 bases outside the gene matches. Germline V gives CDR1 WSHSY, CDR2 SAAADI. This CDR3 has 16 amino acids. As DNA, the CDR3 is TGCGCCAGCGAGAGAATCTCGGTCAGGGGGTTTTCTGAAGCTTTCTTT. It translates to CASERISVRGFSEAFF.

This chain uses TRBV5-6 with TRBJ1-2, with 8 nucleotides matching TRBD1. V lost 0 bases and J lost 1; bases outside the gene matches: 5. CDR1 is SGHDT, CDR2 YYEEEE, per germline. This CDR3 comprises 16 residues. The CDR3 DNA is TGTGCCAGCAGCTTGGTCGGACAGGGCATTAACTATGGCTACACCTTC. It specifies CASSLVGQGINYGYTF. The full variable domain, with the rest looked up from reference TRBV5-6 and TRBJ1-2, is DAGVTQSPTHLIKTRGQQVTLRCSPKSGHDTVSWYQQALGQGPQFIFQYYEEEERQRGNFPDRFSGHQFPNYSSELNVNALLLGDSALYLCASSLVGQGINYGYTFGSGTRLTVV.

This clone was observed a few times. CDR3: CASSPGPNTGELFF. CDR3 nucleotides: TGTGCCAGCAGCCCTGGGCCAAACACCGGGGAGCTGTTTTTT. The chain links TRBV7-3 to TRBJ2-2; no firm D call. Trimming pared 5 bases from V and 2 bases from J, leaving 9 bases between. Germline CDR1 reads SGHTA; CDR2 reads FQGTGA. This CDR3 is 14 amino acids long.

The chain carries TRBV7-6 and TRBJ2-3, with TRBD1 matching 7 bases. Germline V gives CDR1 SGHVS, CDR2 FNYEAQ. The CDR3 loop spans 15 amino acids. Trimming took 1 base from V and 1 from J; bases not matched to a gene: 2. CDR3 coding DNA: TGTGCCAGCAGCTTAGGTGGGACAGGCACAGATACGCAGTATTTT. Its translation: CASSLGGTGTDTQYF.

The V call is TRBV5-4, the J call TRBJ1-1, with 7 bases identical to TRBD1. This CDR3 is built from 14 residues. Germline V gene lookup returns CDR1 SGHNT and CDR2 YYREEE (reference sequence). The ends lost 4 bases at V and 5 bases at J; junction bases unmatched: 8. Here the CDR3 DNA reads TGTGCCAGCAGCCGATTGGGACAGCAGACTGAAGCTTTCTTT. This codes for CASSRLGQQTEAFF.

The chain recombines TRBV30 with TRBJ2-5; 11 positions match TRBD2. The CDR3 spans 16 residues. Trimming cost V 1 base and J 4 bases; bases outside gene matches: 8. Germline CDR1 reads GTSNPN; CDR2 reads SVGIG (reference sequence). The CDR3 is CAWSGGSGGALETQYF. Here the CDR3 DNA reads TGTGCCTGGAGTGGGGGTAGCGGGGGGGCCCTAGAGACCCAGTACTTC.

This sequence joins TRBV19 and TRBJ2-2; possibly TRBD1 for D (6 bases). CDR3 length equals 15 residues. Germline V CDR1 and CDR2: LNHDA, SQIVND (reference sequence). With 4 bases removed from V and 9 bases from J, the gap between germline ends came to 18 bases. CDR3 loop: CASSTYRAPGRELFF. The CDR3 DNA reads TGTGCCAGTAGTACATACAGGGCCCCAGGACGGGAGCTGTTTTTT.

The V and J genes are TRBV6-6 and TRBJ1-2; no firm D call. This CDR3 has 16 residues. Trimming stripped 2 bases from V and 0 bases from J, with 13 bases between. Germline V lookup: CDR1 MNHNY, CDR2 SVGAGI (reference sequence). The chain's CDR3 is CASSYLTRAANYGYTF. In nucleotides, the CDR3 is TGTGCCAGCAGTTACCTGACGAGGGCAGCTAACTATGGCTACACCTTC.

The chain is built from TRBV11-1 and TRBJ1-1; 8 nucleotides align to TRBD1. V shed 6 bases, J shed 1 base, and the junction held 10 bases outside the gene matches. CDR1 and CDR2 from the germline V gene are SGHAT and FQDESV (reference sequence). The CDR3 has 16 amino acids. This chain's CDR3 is CASRRPGQVGNTEAFF. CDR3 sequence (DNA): TGTGCCAGCAGACGTCCGGGACAGGTTGGGAACACTGAAGCTTTCTTT.

CDR3 sequence (DNA): TGTGCCAGCAGCTTATCCGCAGGGCACGGGGAGCTGTTTTTT. It is translated as CASSLSAGHGELFF. This rearrangement joins TRBV11-2 to TRBJ2-2, with D maybe TRBD1 (5 bases). Trimming removed 2 bases at V and 7 bases at J, with 11 bases between. The CDR3 totals 14 residues. Germline CDR1 reads SGHAT; CDR2 reads FQNNGV.

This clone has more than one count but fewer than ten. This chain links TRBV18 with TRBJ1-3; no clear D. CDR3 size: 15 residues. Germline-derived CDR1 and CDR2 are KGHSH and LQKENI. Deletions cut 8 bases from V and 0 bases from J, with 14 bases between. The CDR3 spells CASRVDGLSGNTIYF. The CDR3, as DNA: TGTGCCAGCCGAGTGGACGGACTCTCTGGAAACACCATATATTTT.

The CDR3 is CASSLGGWYLNEQFF. The DNA of the CDR3 is TGTGCCAGCAGCTTGGGAGGTTGGTACCTCAATGAGCAGTTCTTC. This chain joins TRBV5-4 and TRBJ2-1; D not resolved. The CDR3 contains 15 residues. V lost 0 bases and J 6 bases, leaving 13 bases between the germline ends. CDR1 is SGHNT, CDR2 YYREEE, per germline (reference sequence).

The CDR3, as DNA: TGCGCCAGCAGCTTGGGGGCGGACAGGGGCGGATCACCCCTCCACTTT. It specifies CASSLGADRGGSPLHF. The rearrangement joins TRBV5-1 to TRBJ1-6, with 9 nucleotides matching TRBD1. J lost 10 bases, V lost 0 bases, and 8 bases had no gene match. Germline CDR1 reads SGHRS; CDR2 reads YFSETQ. The CDR3 consists of 16 residues.